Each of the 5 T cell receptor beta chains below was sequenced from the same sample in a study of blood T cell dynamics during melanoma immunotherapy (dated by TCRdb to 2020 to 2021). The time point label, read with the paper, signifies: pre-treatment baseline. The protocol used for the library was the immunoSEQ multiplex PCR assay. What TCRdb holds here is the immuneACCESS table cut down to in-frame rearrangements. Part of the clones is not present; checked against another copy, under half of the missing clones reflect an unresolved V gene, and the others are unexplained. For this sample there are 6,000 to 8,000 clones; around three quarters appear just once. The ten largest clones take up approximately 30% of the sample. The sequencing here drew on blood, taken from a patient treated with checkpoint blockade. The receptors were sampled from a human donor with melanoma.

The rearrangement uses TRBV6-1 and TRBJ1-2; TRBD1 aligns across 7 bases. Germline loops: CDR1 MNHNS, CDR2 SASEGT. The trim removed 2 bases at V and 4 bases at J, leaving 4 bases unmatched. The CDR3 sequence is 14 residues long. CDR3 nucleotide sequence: TGTGCCAGCAGTGAACCGGGACAGAGCTATGGCTACACCTTC. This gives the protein CASSEPGQSYGYTF.

The CDR3 DNA reads as TGTGCCAGCAGCTTGGACAACCAAAAACTGTTTTTT. Amino acids: CASSLDNQKLFF. J is TRBJ1-4 and V is TRBV7-8; tentatively, D is TRBD1 (5 bases). V shed 3 bases and J shed 9 bases, with 8 bases lying between them. Germline CDR1 and CDR2: SGHVS and FQNEAQ. CDR3 length: 12 residues.

CDR3 coding DNA: TGTGCCAGCTCACAAGACAGGGCTCGGAACACTGAAGCTTTCTTT. This codes for CASSQDRARNTEAFF. The rearrangement uses TRBV18 and TRBJ1-1, with 7 bases that match TRBD1. From germline, CDR1 is KGHSH and CDR2 LQKENI. Trimming cost V 4 bases and J 1 base; bases outside gene matches: 6. The CDR3 loop spans 15 amino acids.

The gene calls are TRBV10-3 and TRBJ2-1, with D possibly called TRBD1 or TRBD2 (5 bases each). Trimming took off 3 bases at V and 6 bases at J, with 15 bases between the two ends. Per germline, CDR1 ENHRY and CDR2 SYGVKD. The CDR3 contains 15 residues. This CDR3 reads CAISDNHGASNEQFF. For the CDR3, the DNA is TGTGCCATCAGTGATAACCACGGGGCTTCCAATGAGCAGTTCTTC.

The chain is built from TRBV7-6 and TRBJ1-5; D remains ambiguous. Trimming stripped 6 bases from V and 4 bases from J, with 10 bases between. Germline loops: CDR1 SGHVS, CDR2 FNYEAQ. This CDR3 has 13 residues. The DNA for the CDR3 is TGTGCCAGCAGTTTCGATACGAATCAGCCCCAGCATTTT. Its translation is CASSFDTNQPQHF.